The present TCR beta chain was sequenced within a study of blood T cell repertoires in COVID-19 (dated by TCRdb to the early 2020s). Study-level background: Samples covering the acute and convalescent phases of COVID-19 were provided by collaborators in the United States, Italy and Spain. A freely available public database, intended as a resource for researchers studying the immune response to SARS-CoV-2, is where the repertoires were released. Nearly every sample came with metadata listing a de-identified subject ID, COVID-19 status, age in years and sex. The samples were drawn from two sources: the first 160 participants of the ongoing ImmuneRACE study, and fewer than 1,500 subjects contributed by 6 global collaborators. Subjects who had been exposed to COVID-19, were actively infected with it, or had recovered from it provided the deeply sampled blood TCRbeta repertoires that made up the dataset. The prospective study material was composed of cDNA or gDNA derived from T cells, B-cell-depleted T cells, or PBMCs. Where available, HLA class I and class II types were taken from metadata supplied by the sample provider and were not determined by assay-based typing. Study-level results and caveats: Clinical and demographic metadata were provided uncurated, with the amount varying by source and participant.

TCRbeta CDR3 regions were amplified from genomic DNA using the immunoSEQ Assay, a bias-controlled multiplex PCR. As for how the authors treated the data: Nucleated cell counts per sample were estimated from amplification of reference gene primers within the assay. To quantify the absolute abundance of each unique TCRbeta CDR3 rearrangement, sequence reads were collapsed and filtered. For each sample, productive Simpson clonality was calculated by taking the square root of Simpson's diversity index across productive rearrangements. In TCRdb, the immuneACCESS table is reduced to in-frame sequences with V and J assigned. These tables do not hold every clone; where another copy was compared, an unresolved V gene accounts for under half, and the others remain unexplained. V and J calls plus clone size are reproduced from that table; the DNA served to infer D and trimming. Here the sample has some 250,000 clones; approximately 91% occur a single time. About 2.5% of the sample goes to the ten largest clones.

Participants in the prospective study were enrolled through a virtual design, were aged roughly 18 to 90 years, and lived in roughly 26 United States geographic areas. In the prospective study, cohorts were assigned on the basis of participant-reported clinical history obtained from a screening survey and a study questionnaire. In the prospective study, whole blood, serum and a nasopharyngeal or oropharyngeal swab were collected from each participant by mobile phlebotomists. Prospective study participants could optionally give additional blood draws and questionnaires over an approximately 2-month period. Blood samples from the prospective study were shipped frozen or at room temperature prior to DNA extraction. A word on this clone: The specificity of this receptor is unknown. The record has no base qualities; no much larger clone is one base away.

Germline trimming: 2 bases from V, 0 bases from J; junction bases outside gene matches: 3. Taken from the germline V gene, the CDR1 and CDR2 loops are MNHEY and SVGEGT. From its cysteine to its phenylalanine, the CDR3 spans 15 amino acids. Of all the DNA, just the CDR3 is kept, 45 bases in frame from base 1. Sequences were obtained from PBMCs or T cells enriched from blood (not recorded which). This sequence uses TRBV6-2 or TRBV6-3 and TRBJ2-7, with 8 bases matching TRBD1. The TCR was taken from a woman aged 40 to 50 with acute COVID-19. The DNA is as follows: TGTGCCAGCAGTTACGATCAGGGGGCCTCCTACGAGCAGTACTTC. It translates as CASSYDQGASYEQYF.